Listed below are T cell receptor beta chains from one sample, sequenced in a study of OX40 agonist ivuxolimab in advanced cancers. Generated by immunoSEQ multiplex PCR, the TCRdb table keeps only in-frame clones and is missing some. The sample includes 98,000 or so clones, just under 85% seen only once; the top ten take roughly 1.5%. Material: CD4+ or CD8+ T cells sorted from blood, obtained in a trial of the OX40 agonist ivuxolimab. The receptor set was obtained from an adult with an advanced solid tumor such as melanoma, head and neck, liver or kidney cancer. Each CDR3 is given with its conserved first and last residue. Each record gives: J gene, D gene, V gene, clone size, CDR3 DNA, CDR3 protein. The D gene is left open where the match is weak. Clone size is stated in some rows and not others, as once, few, many or a class when expanded.

J gene: TRBJ1-6; D gene: .; V gene: TRBV7-2; clone size: .; CDR3 DNA: TGTGCCAGCAGCCCAGACCGTGGACGTAATTCACCCCTCCACTTT; CDR3 protein: CASSPDRGRNSPLHF
J gene: TRBJ1-4; D gene: .; V gene: TRBV30; clone size: .; CDR3 DNA: TGTGCCTGGAGTGTATCCGGGGCCGAAAAACTGTTTTTT; CDR3 protein: CAWSVSGAEKLFF
J gene: TRBJ2-1; D gene: .; V gene: TRBV27; clone size: once; CDR3 DNA: TGTGCCAGCAGTTTAGTCCAAGTAGGTGAGCAGTTCTTC; CDR3 protein: CASSLVQVGEQFF
J gene: TRBJ1-2; D gene: TRBD1; V gene: TRBV10-3; clone size: .; CDR3 DNA: TGTGCCATCAGAGGGACAGGGGCCGGCTACACCTTC; CDR3 protein: CAIRGTGAGYTF
J gene: TRBJ2-6; D gene: .; V gene: TRBV5-1; clone size: .; CDR3 DNA: TGCGCCAGCAGCCCCGGAGGGTCTGGGGCCAACGTCCTGACTTTC; CDR3 protein: CASSPGGSGANVLTF
J gene: TRBJ2-1; D gene: TRBD2; V gene: TRBV28; clone size: once; CDR3 DNA: TGTGCCAGCAGGAAGCCTAGCGGATACAATGAGCAGTTCTTC; CDR3 protein: CASRKPSGYNEQFF
J gene: TRBJ2-2; D gene: TRBD2; V gene: TRBV4-1; clone size: .; CDR3 DNA: TGCGCCAGCAGCCGAGGGGCACTAGCGGGAAAGGCGAACACCGGGGAGCTGTTTTTT; CDR3 protein: CASSRGALAGKANTGELFF
J gene: TRBJ2-7; D gene: TRBD1; V gene: TRBV7-9; clone size: .; CDR3 DNA: TGTGCCAGCAGTAGACAGGGGAATGACTACGAGCAGTACTTC; CDR3 protein: CASSRQGNDYEQYF
J gene: TRBJ1-3; D gene: .; V gene: TRBV2; clone size: many; CDR3 DNA: TGTGCCAGCAACGAAAGGGGTTTATGGACCATATATTTT; CDR3 protein: CASNERGLWTIYF
J gene: TRBJ1-4; D gene: .; V gene: TRBV19; clone size: .; CDR3 DNA: TGTGCCAGTAGGCGCCTGAGGGAGGCTAATGAAAAACTGTTTTTT; CDR3 protein: CASRRLREANEKLFF
J gene: TRBJ1-5; D gene: .; V gene: TRBV6-5; clone size: .; CDR3 DNA: TGTGCCAGCAGTCGGACGAGAAGTAGCAATCAGCCCCAGCATTTT; CDR3 protein: CASSRTRSSNQPQHF
J gene: TRBJ1-5; D gene: .; V gene: TRBV28; clone size: .; CDR3 DNA: TGTGCCAGCAGGCGCCGGGACGCGAGGGGCAATCAGCCCCAGCATTTT; CDR3 protein: CASRRRDARGNQPQHF
J gene: TRBJ2-7; D gene: TRBD1; V gene: TRBV5-1; clone size: once; CDR3 DNA: TGCGCCAGCAGCCTCCGTTCGGGACAGGGTATAGTAGCGAGAACCTACGAGCAGTACTTC; CDR3 protein: CASSLRSGQGIVARTYEQYF
J gene: TRBJ1-2; D gene: .; V gene: TRBV6-5; clone size: .; CDR3 DNA: TGTGCCAGCAGTCCCCGGGCCAGTTATGGCTACACCTTC; CDR3 protein: CASSPRASYGYTF
J gene: TRBJ2-7; D gene: .; V gene: TRBV4-2; clone size: .; CDR3 DNA: TGTGCCAGCAGCCAAGGTCCCCCCGGCAGCTACGAGCAGTACTTC; CDR3 protein: CASSQGPPGSYEQYF
J gene: TRBJ2-7; D gene: .; V gene: TRBV6-5; clone size: .; CDR3 DNA: TGTGCCAGCAGTTACTCTGGGGGCGGCGAGCAGTACTTC; CDR3 protein: CASSYSGGGEQYF
J gene: TRBJ1-2; D gene: .; V gene: TRBV7-8; clone size: .; CDR3 DNA: TGTGCCAGCAGCTTAGAGGGTACGGGCAACTATGGCTACACCTTC; CDR3 protein: CASSLEGTGNYGYTF
J gene: TRBJ2-7; D gene: .; V gene: TRBV7-6; clone size: few; CDR3 DNA: TGTGCCAGCAGCTTAGCGGGGGGTGACTCCTACGAGCAGTACTTC; CDR3 protein: CASSLAGGDSYEQYF
J gene: TRBJ2-7; D gene: TRBD1; V gene: TRBV7-8; clone size: .; CDR3 DNA: TGTGCCAGCAGCCTGGACAGGGGCTACGAGCAGTACTTC; CDR3 protein: CASSLDRGYEQYF
J gene: TRBJ2-7; D gene: .; V gene: TRBV7-8; clone size: .; CDR3 DNA: TGTGCCAGCAGCGAAACGAGACTGATGACCTACGAGCAGTACTTC; CDR3 protein: CASSETRLMTYEQYF
J gene: TRBJ1-1; D gene: TRBD1; V gene: TRBV30; clone size: .; CDR3 DNA: TGTGCCTGGATTACTCAGGGGGGCACTGAGGCTTTCTTT; CDR3 protein: CAWITQGGTEAFF
J gene: TRBJ1-3; D gene: TRBD1; V gene: TRBV4-3; clone size: .; CDR3 DNA: TGCGCCAGCAGCCACCCCTCCGGCCCGGGACAGCTCTCTGGAAACACCATATATTTT; CDR3 protein: CASSHPSGPGQLSGNTIYF
J gene: TRBJ2-5; D gene: .; V gene: TRBV18; clone size: .; CDR3 DNA: TGTGCCAGCCTTCCCAGGGGCATGGAGACCCAGTACTTC; CDR3 protein: CASLPRGMETQYF
J gene: TRBJ2-6; D gene: .; V gene: TRBV5-1; clone size: .; CDR3 DNA: TGCGCCAGCAGCTTCGTCCCGGGGGCTAGTGGGGCCAACGTCCTGACTTTC; CDR3 protein: CASSFVPGASGANVLTF
J gene: TRBJ2-6; D gene: TRBD1; V gene: TRBV30; clone size: .; CDR3 DNA: TGTGCCTGGAATAGACAGGGGGCGGCCGGGGCCAACGTCCTGACTTTC; CDR3 protein: CAWNRQGAAGANVLTF
J gene: TRBJ2-7; D gene: .; V gene: TRBV6-1; clone size: .; CDR3 DNA: TGTGCCAGCAGTGTGTACGAGCAGTACTTC; CDR3 protein: CASSVYEQYF
J gene: TRBJ1-1; D gene: .; V gene: TRBV5-1; clone size: .; CDR3 DNA: TGCGCCAGCAGCTTTACAGTGAACACTGAAGCTTTCTTT; CDR3 protein: CASSFTVNTEAFF
J gene: TRBJ1-1; D gene: TRBD1; V gene: TRBV6-4; clone size: .; CDR3 DNA: TGTGCCAGCAGTGAATCCCCCGGGACAGGGGGTGGAGCTTTCTTT; CDR3 protein: CASSESPGTGGGAFF
J gene: TRBJ1-3; D gene: .; V gene: TRBV30; clone size: .; CDR3 DNA: TGTGCCTGGGGTGTCGGGAGCCCTGGAAACACCATATATTTT; CDR3 protein: CAWGVGSPGNTIYF
J gene: TRBJ1-2; D gene: .; V gene: TRBV5-4; clone size: .; CDR3 DNA: TGTGCCAGCAGCTTGTTTGAGGGTCGGTGGGGAGTAAGGGATGGCTACACCTTC; CDR3 protein: CASSLFEGRWGVRDGYTF
J gene: TRBJ2-7; D gene: TRBD2; V gene: TRBV28; clone size: .; CDR3 DNA: TGTGCCAGCAGTTTAGGGGCTAGCGGGCCGAACTACGAGCAGTACTTC; CDR3 protein: CASSLGASGPNYEQYF
J gene: TRBJ1-2; D gene: .; V gene: TRBV4-3; clone size: .; CDR3 DNA: TGCGCCAGCAGCCAAGAGGTGCTTTCTAACTATGGCTACACCTTC; CDR3 protein: CASSQEVLSNYGYTF
J gene: TRBJ1-1; D gene: .; V gene: TRBV2; clone size: .; CDR3 DNA: TGTGCCAGCAGTGAGGAGTTGTTGTGGGCTTTCTTT; CDR3 protein: CASSEELLWAFF
J gene: TRBJ2-1; D gene: .; V gene: TRBV11-3; clone size: .; CDR3 DNA: TGTGCCAGCAGCTTAGATCCCCTAGCTTCTGAGCAGTTCTTC; CDR3 protein: CASSLDPLASEQFF
J gene: TRBJ2-4; D gene: .; V gene: TRBV19; clone size: .; CDR3 DNA: TGTGCCAGTAGTGGGGCTGAATGGGACATTCAGTACTTC; CDR3 protein: CASSGAEWDIQYF
J gene: TRBJ2-7; D gene: TRBD2; V gene: TRBV5-5; clone size: .; CDR3 DNA: TGTGCCAGCAGCTTGGGTAGCGGGTTCTCCTACGAGCAGTACTTC; CDR3 protein: CASSLGSGFSYEQYF
J gene: TRBJ2-1; D gene: TRBD2; V gene: TRBV27; clone size: once; CDR3 DNA: TGTGCCAGCAGTTTTCGGGAGGCCAATGAGCAGTTCTTC; CDR3 protein: CASSFREANEQFF
J gene: TRBJ2-7; D gene: TRBD2; V gene: TRBV18; clone size: .; CDR3 DNA: TGTGCCAGCTCACCGACGCTAGCGGGGCGTTTCTACGAGCAGTACTTC; CDR3 protein: CASSPTLAGRFYEQYF
J gene: TRBJ1-1; D gene: .; V gene: TRBV5-5; clone size: .; CDR3 DNA: TGTGCCAGCAGCTTGGCGTGGAACACTGAAGCTTTCTTT; CDR3 protein: CASSLAWNTEAFF
J gene: TRBJ1-1; D gene: .; V gene: TRBV25-1; clone size: .; CDR3 DNA: TGTGCCAGCAGTGAACCGGGGACTGCTGAAGCTTTCTTT; CDR3 protein: CASSEPGTAEAFF
J gene: TRBJ1-6; D gene: .; V gene: TRBV19; clone size: .; CDR3 DNA: TGTGCCAGTAGTATAACGGGACAAAATAATTCACCCCTCCACTTT; CDR3 protein: CASSITGQNNSPLHF
J gene: TRBJ2-1; D gene: .; V gene: TRBV19; clone size: .; CDR3 DNA: TGTGCCAGTAGTATAGGGCTAGCCGATTGGCAGTTCTTC; CDR3 protein: CASSIGLADWQFF
J gene: TRBJ2-3; D gene: .; V gene: TRBV7-7; clone size: .; CDR3 DNA: TGTGCCAGCAGCTTAGGTGACCTGAGCACAGATACGCAGTATTTT; CDR3 protein: CASSLGDLSTDTQYF
J gene: TRBJ1-5; D gene: TRBD1; V gene: TRBV25-1; clone size: many; CDR3 DNA: TGTGCCAGCAGTCCTTCGGGACAGAGCAATCAGCCCCAGCATTTT; CDR3 protein: CASSPSGQSNQPQHF
J gene: TRBJ2-7; D gene: TRBD1; V gene: TRBV10-3; clone size: .; CDR3 DNA: TGTGCCATCACCCCGGGACAGGGGTCCGAGCAGTACTTC; CDR3 protein: CAITPGQGSEQYF
J gene: TRBJ1-1; D gene: .; V gene: TRBV15; clone size: once; CDR3 DNA: TGTGCCACCAGCAGAGCGGGTGTGGGCACTGAAGCTTTCTTT; CDR3 protein: CATSRAGVGTEAFF
J gene: TRBJ2-1; D gene: TRBD2; V gene: TRBV19; clone size: .; CDR3 DNA: TGTGCCACCTCCGGACTAGCGGCTGACAATGAGCAGTTCTTC; CDR3 protein: CATSGLAADNEQFF